One and the same sample provided the 23 T cell receptor beta chains below, sequenced in a study of blood T cell repertoires in COVID-19. Clones were sequenced by immunoSEQ multiplex PCR, and TCRdb holds only the in-frame ones, with some missing. The sample consists of about 120,000 clones, roughly four fifths of them appearing once. The sequenced sample was peripheral blood. The receptors were sampled from a human donor in a cohort sampled during active COVID-19.

CDR3 nucleotides: TGTGCCAGCAGCCGACCTCTAGCGGGGGGTTACGAGCAGTACTTC. Translating it yields CASSRPLAGGYEQYF. The chain carries TRBV7-6 and TRBJ2-7; 11 bases align to TRBD2. The V gene end was trimmed by 5 bases and the J gene end by 4 bases; junction bases not matched to a gene: 7. The CDR3 contains 15 residues. Germline V gene sequence: CDR1 SGHVS, CDR2 FNYEAQ.

This clone has at least ten counts. The rearrangement uses TRBV29-1 and TRBJ2-3; 10 positions agree with TRBD2. With V trimmed by 3 bases and J by 6 bases, 3 bases remained unmatched. The CDR3 is made up of 13 amino acids. Germline V lookup: CDR1 SQVTM, CDR2 ANQGSEA. The CDR3 protein is CSVDASGGDTQYF. CDR3 sequence (DNA): TGCAGCGTTGACGCTAGCGGGGGTGATACGCAGTATTTT.

The V gene is TRBV28, the J gene TRBJ2-1, with 7 positions matching TRBD2. Germline CDR1 and CDR2: MDHEN and SYDVKM. The junction had 11 bases not matched to a gene; V was cut back by 3 bases and J by 9 bases. This CDR3 is 15 amino acids long. CDR3 loop: CASSLTSTGKIEQFF. The DNA for the CDR3 is TGTGCCAGCAGTTTGACTAGCACCGGCAAAATTGAGCAGTTCTTC. The entire variable domain, with the rest obtained from reference TRBV28 and TRBJ2-1, is as follows: DVKVTQSSRYLVKRTGEKVFLECVQDMDHENMFWYRQDPGLGLRLIYFSYDVKMKEKGDIPEGYSVSREKKERFSLILESASTNQTSMYLCASSLTSTGKIEQFFGPGTRLTVL.

The rearrangement uses TRBV20-1 and TRBJ2-7; perhaps TRBD2 as D (6 bases). Per the germline V gene, CDR1 is DFQATT and CDR2 is SNEGSKA (reference sequence). Trimming stripped 3 bases from V and 3 bases from J, with 15 bases between. The CDR3 loop spans 14 amino acids. DNA for the CDR3: TGCAGTGCTAGTCTCGGGGGAGACCACTACGAGCAGTACTTC. It yields the protein CSASLGGDHYEQYF.

The J gene is TRBJ1-1, the V gene TRBV6-2 or TRBV6-3; the match to TRBD1 covers 8 bases. The germline CDR1 and CDR2 sequences are MNHEY and SVGEGT. CDR3 length equals 15 residues. J was trimmed by 4 bases and V by 6 bases; bases with no gene match: 10. The CDR3 is CASSFQGAPGTEAFF. For the CDR3, the DNA is TGTGCCAGCAGCTTCCAGGGGGCGCCCGGCACTGAAGCTTTCTTT.

CDR3 amino acids: CASSREGKLANYGYTF. The CDR3 nucleotides read TGCGCCAGCAGCCGCGAGGGAAAACTAGCTAACTATGGCTACACCTTC. This chain uses TRBV5-1 with TRBJ1-2; D call uncertain. V was trimmed by 4 bases and J by 0 bases, leaving 16 bases between them. Germline loops: CDR1 SGHRS, CDR2 YFSETQ. This CDR3 comprises 16 residues. The variable domain in full, with the rest retrieved from reference TRBV5-1 and TRBJ1-2, is KAGVTQTPRYLIKTRGQQVTLSCSPISGHRSVSWYQQTPGQGLQFLFEYFSETQRNKGNFPGRFSGRQFSNSRSEMNVSTLELGDSALYLCASSREGKLANYGYTFGSGTRLTVV.

In DNA, the CDR3 is TGTGCCAGCAGCTCCCCGCGGTCCGAGCAGTACTTC. Protein: CASSSPRSEQYF. The rearrangement links TRBV7-3 to TRBJ2-7; D call uncertain. The V gene's germline CDR1 is SGHTA and CDR2 FQGTGA. The ends were cut back, 4 bases at V and 6 bases at J, with 10 bases in the middle. CDR3 length: 12 residues.

This chain joins TRBV11-2 and TRBJ1-3, with D hard to call. Trimming took off 0 bases at V and 2 bases at J, with 14 bases between the two ends. Germline CDR1 reads SGHAT; CDR2 reads FQNNGV. The CDR3 spans 17 residues. CDR3 in amino acids: CASSLDPSGSPGNTIYF. The DNA for the CDR3 is TGTGCCAGCAGCTTAGATCCCAGCGGGTCCCCTGGAAACACCATATATTTT.

V usage is TRBV30 and J usage is TRBJ1-3, with unresolved D. Trimming removed 4 bases at V and 3 bases at J, with 10 bases between. The CDR3 is made up of 13 amino acids. CDR1 is GTSNPN, CDR2 SVGIG, per germline (reference sequence). The CDR3 reads CAWNQAFGNTIYF. CDR3 in DNA: TGTGCCTGGAACCAGGCGTTTGGAAACACCATATATTTT.

The chain joins TRBV6-4 to TRBJ1-1; D not resolved. V was shortened by 6 bases and J by 4 bases, with 18 bases between the two germline ends. The CDR3 spans 15 residues. Looked up from germline, CDR1 is MRHNA and CDR2 is SNTAGT. The CDR3 sequence is CASRTQAGSGTEAFF. CDR3 nucleotide sequence: TGTGCCAGCAGGACCCAGGCGGGGTCCGGCACTGAAGCTTTCTTT.

The chain joins TRBV5-1 to TRBJ1-1, with D possibly matching TRBD1 (5 bases). This CDR3 region has 14 residues. Trimming pared 3 bases from V and 5 bases from J, leaving 14 bases between. Germline loops: CDR1 SGHRS, CDR2 YFSETQ. For the CDR3, the DNA is TGCGCCAGCAGCTCCGGGGGGGGAGGGACTGAAGCTTTCTTT. Encoded protein: CASSSGGGGTEAFF. Complete variable domain (other parts from reference TRBV5-1 and TRBJ1-1): KAGVTQTPRYLIKTRGQQVTLSCSPISGHRSVSWYQQTPGQGLQFLFEYFSETQRNKGNFPGRFSGRQFSNSRSEMNVSTLELGDSALYLCASSSGGGGTEAFFGQGTRLTVV.

This chain links TRBV2 with TRBJ1-2; 10 bases are a match to TRBD1. V dropped 0 bases and J dropped 7; count of bases not matched to a gene: 8. Germline V gene sequence: CDR1 SNHLY, CDR2 FYNNEI. The CDR3 spans 16 residues. CDR3 DNA sequence: TGTGCCAGCAGTGAAGCGCTTCGAGACAGGGGGCTTGGCTACACCTTC. Protein product: CASSEALRDRGLGYTF.

Only one count was recorded for this clone. The CDR3 spells CASRRSGGTGELFF. The DNA for the CDR3 is TGTGCCAGCAGAAGATCAGGAGGCACCGGGGAGCTGTTTTTT. The chain couples TRBV14 to TRBJ2-2; possible D gene TRBD2, 5 bases. V was trimmed by 6 bases and J by 4 bases, leaving 12 bases between them. CDR1 and CDR2 (germline): SGHDN, FVKESK. This CDR3 contains 14 residues.

This chain connects TRBV27 to TRBJ1-1; D may be TRBD1 (6 bases). Germline values: CDR1 MNHEY, CDR2 SMNVEV (reference sequence). CDR3 length: 14 residues. Trimming removed 6 bases from V and 4 bases from J, with 15 bases in between. The DNA of the CDR3 is TGTGCCAGCAGCCAAGGGGGATGGAGCACTGAAGCTTTCTTT. It encodes CASSQGGWSTEAFF.

This chain uses TRBV18 with TRBJ1-2; D is ambiguous. CDR3 length equals 14 residues. Germline V CDR1 and CDR2: KGHSH, LQKENI. V was trimmed by 2 bases and J by 4 bases, leaving 11 bases between them. CDR3 region: CASSPEYGSYGYTF. CDR3 coding DNA: TGTGCCAGCTCACCAGAATACGGTTCCTATGGCTACACCTTC.

V is TRBV11-3 and J is TRBJ2-7, with D unresolved. Germline V gene data show CDR1 as SGHNT and CDR2 as YENEEA. This CDR3 has 13 residues. Trimming left V 4 bases short and J 1 base short, with 8 bases between. The CDR3 bases are TGTGCCAGCAGCTCCTTCCCTTCCTACGAGCAGTACTTC. Translation gives CASSSFPSYEQYF.

CDR3 sequence reads: CASSLGLAVNEQYF. The CDR3, as DNA: TGTGCCAGCAGCTTAGGACTAGCCGTCAACGAGCAGTACTTC. The chain has TRBV11-2 and TRBJ2-7; 7 bases line up with TRBD2. The V and J ends lost 1 base and 5 bases, in that order; junction bases with no gene match: 5. This CDR3 spans 14 amino acids. The germline gives CDR1 SGHAT, CDR2 FQNNGV.

This chain uses TRBV6-1 with TRBJ2-7; D might be TRBD1 (5 bases). V was trimmed by 2 bases and J by 6 bases, leaving 14 bases between them. Germline V gene lookup returns CDR1 MNHNS and CDR2 SASEGT. CDR3 length: 14 residues. The CDR3 sequence: CASSEWQGHGEQYF. DNA for the CDR3: TGTGCCAGCAGTGAATGGCAGGGTCATGGCGAGCAGTACTTC.

The chain combines TRBV6-2 or TRBV6-3 with TRBJ2-3; a weak D match, TRBD1 (6 bases). Trimming shortened V by 4 bases and J by 0 bases, and 11 bases separated the two germline ends. The CDR3 consists of 15 residues. Germline V gene sequence: CDR1 MNHEY, CDR2 SVGEGT. CDR3 DNA: TGTGCCAGCAGTTCCCTCGGACAGAGCACAGATACGCAGTATTTT. It translates to CASSSLGQSTDTQYF.

J is TRBJ1-1 and V is TRBV30; D possibly corresponds to TRBD1 (5 bases). Trimming pared 4 bases from V and 3 bases from J, leaving 15 bases between. Germline loops: CDR1 GTSNPN, CDR2 SVGIG (reference sequence). The CDR3 has 14 amino acids. The CDR3 reads CAWTPRGLDTEAFF. DNA for the CDR3: TGTGCCTGGACCCCCCGGGGGTTGGACACTGAAGCTTTCTTT.

The rearrangement links TRBV28 to TRBJ1-2; 8 bases align to TRBD1. Germline lookup yields CDR1 MDHEN and CDR2 SYDVKM. Losses at the gene ends were 4 bases for V and 3 bases for J; bases not matched to a gene: 7. The CDR3 extends over 15 amino acids. This CDR3 reads CASSSQGANDYGYTF. The CDR3 region has the DNA TGTGCCAGCAGTTCGCAGGGGGCGAACGACTATGGCTACACCTTC.

The chain links TRBV2 to TRBJ2-1, with 15 bases that match TRBD2. The CDR3 totals 15 residues. Unmatched junction bases numbered 5, after V lost 5 bases and J lost 9 bases. The germline V gene has CDR1 SNHLY and CDR2 FYNNEI. In DNA, the CDR3 is TGTGCCAGCAGTCCCGGGACTAGCGGGAGGCTTGAGCAGTTCTTC. This sequence encodes CASSPGTSGRLEQFF.

The chain recombines TRBV18 with TRBJ1-2, with D possibly being TRBD1 (5 bases). Germline V gives CDR1 KGHSH, CDR2 LQKENI. This CDR3 spans 13 amino acids. V was pared by 4 bases and J by 7 bases, with 13 bases between. In DNA, the CDR3 is TGTGCCAGCTCACAGAATCAGGGAAGTGGCTACACCTTC. This codes for CASSQNQGSGYTF.